Listed below are T cell receptor beta chains from one sample, sequenced in a study of blood T cells in healthy people across ages. TCRdb used MiXCR to reprocess the 5' RACE reads, holding one entry per CDR3 protein. The sample lists 700,000 to 900,000 distinct CDR3 sequences; roughly 24% were seen once. The same data also went into a second study, on T cells of mothers and their children.

The material sequenced was blood. All receptors derive from a boy between 10 and 17 years old in good health. Each CDR3 is given with its conserved first and last residue. A D gene is named only where the DNA matches it firmly. Clone sizes are given selectively: once, few, many, or a class where the clone is expanded.

v_call	d_call	j_call	clone_size	cdr3_nt	cdr3_aa
TRBV29-1	TRBD2	TRBJ2-5	many	TGCAGCGTTGAAGATCGGGGAGGGCCCCAAGAGACCCAGTACTTC	CSVEDRGGPQETQYF
TRBV3-1	TRBD2	TRBJ2-1	once	TGTGCCAGCAGCCAAGGACTAGCGTACGAGCAGTTCTTC	CASSQGLAYEQFF
TRBV27	.	TRBJ2-1	few	TGTGCCAGCATGGACAGTTGGGCCAATGAGCAGTTCTTC	CASMDSWANEQFF
TRBV7-3	TRBD2	TRBJ2-2	few	TGTGCCAGCAGCAAACGCCCGGGGCTAGCGGGGGGCTCGAACACCGGGGAGTTGTTTTTT	CASSKRPGLAGGSNTGELFF
TRBV5-5	.	TRBJ2-5	.	TGTGCCAGCAGCCCCGAGCGACCCCGTGGGACCCAGTACTTC	CASSPERPRGTQYF
TRBV28	.	TRBJ2-5	.	TGTGCCAGCTCTTTCGGACTAGGGGGGGGCCAAGAGACCCGGTACTTC	CASSFGLGGGQETRYF
TRBV28	.	TRBJ2-5	few	TGTGCCAGCACCCTCAGTCGGGGGGCGGAGACCCAGTACTTC	CASTLSRGAETQYF
TRBV20-1	.	TRBJ2-3	.	TGCAGTGCTAGATCCACGTTTAGCACAGATACGCAGTATTTT	CSARSTFSTDTQYF
TRBV5-1	TRBD1	TRBJ2-2	few	TGCGCCAGCAGCATAAGGACAGGGTTAAGCACCGGGGAGCTGTTTTTT	CASSIRTGLSTGELFF
TRBV3-1	TRBD1	TRBJ2-2	.	TGTGCCAGCAGCCAAGGATCAGGGGGCTCCACCGGGGAGCTGTTTTTT	CASSQGSGGSTGELFF
TRBV12-3/TRBV12-4	TRBD1	TRBJ2-1	few	TGTGCCAGCAGTTTAGAGGACAGGGGAGGCGATGAGCAGTTCTTC	CASSLEDRGGDEQFF
TRBV15	.	TRBJ2-7	few	TGTGCCACCAGCAGAGATAAAGCGACCTACGAGCAGTACTTC	CATSRDKATYEQYF
TRBV6-5	TRBD1	TRBJ2-2	once	TGTGCCAGCATGGGGACAGGGGGCGGGGAGCTGTTTTTT	CASMGTGGGELFF
TRBV15	.	TRBJ2-7	.	TGTGCCACCAGCCAATTAAATTACGAGCAGTACTTC	CATSQLNYEQYF
TRBV12-5	TRBD2	TRBJ2-1	few	TGTGCTAGTGTCCCGGGGCGGGGGGTGCAGTTCTTC	CASVPGRGVQFF
TRBV27	TRBD2	TRBJ2-7	few	TGTGCCAGCTCTCCAGCGGGGGGGTATAACGAGCAGTACTTC	CASSPAGGYNEQYF
TRBV20-1	.	TRBJ1-1	few	TGCAGTGTCAAAAGCGACACTGAAGCTTTCTTT	CSVKSDTEAFF
TRBV4-2	.	TRBJ1-3	.	TGTGCCAGCAGCCAAGGGGACTATGGAAACACCATATATTTT	CASSQGDYGNTIYF
TRBV11-2	TRBD1	TRBJ2-7	few	TGTGCCAGCAGCTTATCATCGGACAGGGAGTACTTC	CASSLSSDREYF
TRBV18	.	TRBJ2-3	few	TGTGCCAGCTCACCACAGATTTCAGATACGCAGTATTTT	CASSPQISDTQYF
TRBV4-2	.	TRBJ2-6	.	TGTGCCAGCAGCCAGGAGGGCCAAGCGCGCTCTGGGGCCAACGTCCTGACTTTC	CASSQEGQARSGANVLTF
TRBV7-2	.	TRBJ2-5	many	TGTGCCAGCAGCTTATTTGGTGGAGGAGAGACCCAGTACTTC	CASSLFGGGETQYF
TRBV2	TRBD1	TRBJ2-2	.	TGTGCCAGCAGTTCCCGACAGGGCGAAACCACCGGGGAGCTGTTTTTT	CASSSRQGETTGELFF
TRBV12-3/TRBV12-4	.	TRBJ2-7	.	TGTGCCAGCAGAGCGAGGAACGAGCAGTACTTC	CASRARNEQYF
TRBV4-1	TRBD1	TRBJ1-2	few	TGCGCCAGCAGCCCTTCGACAGGGAGAGGCTACACCTTC	CASSPSTGRGYTF
TRBV20-1	TRBD2	TRBJ2-1	many	TGCAGATTAGCGGGGGACAATGAGCAGTTCTTC	CRLAGDNEQFF
TRBV11-2	TRBD2	TRBJ2-3	.	TGTGCCAGCAGCGAAGGGGCGTGGACTAGCACAGATACGCGGTATTTT	CASSEGAWTSTDTRYF
TRBV13	.	TRBJ2-7	.	TGTGCCAGCAGCCAAACGGGGTGGGAGCAGTACTTC	CASSQTGWEQYF
TRBV5-1	TRBD1	TRBJ2-1	.	TGCGCCAGCAGCTCGACAGGGAGCCACATTTTTAATGAGCAGTTCTTC	CASSSTGSHIFNEQFF
TRBV29-1	.	TRBJ1-2	.	TGCAGCGTTGTCTCGCAGGAAGCATACGGCTACACCTTC	CSVVSQEAYGYTF
TRBV27	.	TRBJ2-5	few	TGTGCCAGCAGTTTAACCTCCAGCCGAGAGACCCAGTACTTC	CASSLTSSRETQYF
TRBV20-1	TRBD2	TRBJ2-5	many	TGCAGTGCTAGTGTCCGAGCGGGAGGGACAGAGACCCAGTACTTC	CSASVRAGGTETQYF
TRBV20-1	.	TRBJ2-3	.	TGCAGTGCAGCACGAGGGCGGGGAACAGATACGCAGTATTTT	CSAARGRGTDTQYF
TRBV20-1	TRBD1	TRBJ2-1	.	TGCAGTGCTATAGGGGGACAGGGGCGGAATGAGCAGTTCTTC	CSAIGGQGRNEQFF
TRBV20-1	TRBD1	TRBJ1-3	many	TGCAGTGCTAGACCACAGGGGGCTGGAAACACCATATATTTT	CSARPQGAGNTIYF
TRBV2	.	TRBJ1-5	few	TGTGCCAGCAGTGTATCCCCCTCGACAGGCTTCAATCAGCCCCAGCATTTT	CASSVSPSTGFNQPQHF
TRBV20-1	.	TRBJ2-7	many	TGCAGTGCTCGACAGGTTTACGAGCAGTACTTC	CSARQVYEQYF
TRBV19	TRBD1	TRBJ1-2	.	TGTGCCAGTTGTGGACAGGGGAGCTATGGCTACACCTTC	CASCGQGSYGYTF
TRBV5-6	.	TRBJ1-3	.	TGTGCCAGCACCCTCAACAGGGATTCTGGAAACACCATATATTTT	CASTLNRDSGNTIYF
TRBV7-8	TRBD1	TRBJ1-6	.	TGTGCCAGCAGCCTCTACCAAATCCAGGGGGCGAGTAATTCACCCCTCCACTTT	CASSLYQIQGASNSPLHF
TRBV5-1	.	TRBJ1-4	few	TGCGCCAGCAGCTTGGCGGGCAGGAGGACTGAAAAACTGTTTTTT	CASSLAGRRTEKLFF
TRBV10-1	TRBD2	TRBJ2-3	few	TGCGCCAGCAGTGAGCGTCTAGCGGGGCGAGATACGCAGTATTTT	CASSERLAGRDTQYF
TRBV5-1	TRBD2	TRBJ2-1	many	TGCGCCAGCAGCTTGGGCTTACTAGCGGGGGCTTACAATGAGCAGTTCTTC	CASSLGLLAGAYNEQFF
TRBV30	TRBD2	TRBJ2-4	.	TGTGCCTGGAGATCTAGCGGGGGAGGTTACATTCAGTACTTC	CAWRSSGGGYIQYF
TRBV4-1	.	TRBJ2-1	few	TGCGCCAGCAGCCTTGAGGCAGGGGCTACAAGTTGGAATGAGCAGTTCTTC	CASSLEAGATSWNEQFF
TRBV5-1	TRBD2	TRBJ2-3	.	TGCGCCAGCAGCTTCAGCGGGGGGATATCAGATACGCAGTATTTT	CASSFSGGISDTQYF
TRBV12-3/TRBV12-4	.	TRBJ1-1	.	TGTGCCAGCAGCGTCCGAGAGGGAAACACTGAAGCTTTCTTT	CASSVREGNTEAFF
TRBV28	.	TRBJ1-5	few	TGTGCCAGCAGTCTACCTATCGGCAATCAGCCCCAGCATTTT	CASSLPIGNQPQHF
TRBV7-3	.	TRBJ2-2	.	TGTGCCAGCAGCTTAAGGGGATCCAGGGGCGAAACCGGGGAGCTGTTTTTT	CASSLRGSRGETGELFF
TRBV27	TRBD2	TRBJ2-7	.	TGTGCCAGCAGTCTCCGGGGGGTCCCCTACGAGCAGTACTTC	CASSLRGVPYEQYF
TRBV2	.	TRBJ2-7	.	TGTGCCAGCAGTGAGGGGACGCGGCATCCCAACTACGAGCAGTACTTC	CASSEGTRHPNYEQYF
TRBV15	.	TRBJ1-2	.	TGTGCCACCAGCAGAGATTGGGCAGGAGACTATGGCTACACCTTC	CATSRDWAGDYGYTF
TRBV24-1	.	TRBJ2-5	few	TGTGCCACCAGTGATTCACAGGGCCGCGGGGAGACCCAGTACTTC	CATSDSQGRGETQYF
TRBV7-2	.	TRBJ2-1	few	TGTGCCAGCAGCCCTCTCTGGATCGTGGACTCCTACAATGAGCAGTTCTTC	CASSPLWIVDSYNEQFF
TRBV7-3	.	TRBJ1-1	.	TGTGCCAGCAGCGCGACCGGTAGGACTGAAGCTTTCTTT	CASSATGRTEAFF